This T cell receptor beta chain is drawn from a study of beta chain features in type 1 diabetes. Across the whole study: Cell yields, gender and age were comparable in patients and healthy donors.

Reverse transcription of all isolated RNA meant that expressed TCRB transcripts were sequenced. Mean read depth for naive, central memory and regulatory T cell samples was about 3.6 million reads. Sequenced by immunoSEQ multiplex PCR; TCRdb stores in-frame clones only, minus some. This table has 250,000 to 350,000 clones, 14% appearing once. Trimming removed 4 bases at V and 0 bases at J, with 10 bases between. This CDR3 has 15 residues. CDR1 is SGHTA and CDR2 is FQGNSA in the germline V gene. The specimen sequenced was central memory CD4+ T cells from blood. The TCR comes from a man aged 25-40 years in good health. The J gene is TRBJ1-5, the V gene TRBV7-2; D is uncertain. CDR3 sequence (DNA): TGTGCCAGCAGCTCCCATGCTTATAGCAATCAGCCCCAGCATTTT. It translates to CASSSHAYSNQPQHF.